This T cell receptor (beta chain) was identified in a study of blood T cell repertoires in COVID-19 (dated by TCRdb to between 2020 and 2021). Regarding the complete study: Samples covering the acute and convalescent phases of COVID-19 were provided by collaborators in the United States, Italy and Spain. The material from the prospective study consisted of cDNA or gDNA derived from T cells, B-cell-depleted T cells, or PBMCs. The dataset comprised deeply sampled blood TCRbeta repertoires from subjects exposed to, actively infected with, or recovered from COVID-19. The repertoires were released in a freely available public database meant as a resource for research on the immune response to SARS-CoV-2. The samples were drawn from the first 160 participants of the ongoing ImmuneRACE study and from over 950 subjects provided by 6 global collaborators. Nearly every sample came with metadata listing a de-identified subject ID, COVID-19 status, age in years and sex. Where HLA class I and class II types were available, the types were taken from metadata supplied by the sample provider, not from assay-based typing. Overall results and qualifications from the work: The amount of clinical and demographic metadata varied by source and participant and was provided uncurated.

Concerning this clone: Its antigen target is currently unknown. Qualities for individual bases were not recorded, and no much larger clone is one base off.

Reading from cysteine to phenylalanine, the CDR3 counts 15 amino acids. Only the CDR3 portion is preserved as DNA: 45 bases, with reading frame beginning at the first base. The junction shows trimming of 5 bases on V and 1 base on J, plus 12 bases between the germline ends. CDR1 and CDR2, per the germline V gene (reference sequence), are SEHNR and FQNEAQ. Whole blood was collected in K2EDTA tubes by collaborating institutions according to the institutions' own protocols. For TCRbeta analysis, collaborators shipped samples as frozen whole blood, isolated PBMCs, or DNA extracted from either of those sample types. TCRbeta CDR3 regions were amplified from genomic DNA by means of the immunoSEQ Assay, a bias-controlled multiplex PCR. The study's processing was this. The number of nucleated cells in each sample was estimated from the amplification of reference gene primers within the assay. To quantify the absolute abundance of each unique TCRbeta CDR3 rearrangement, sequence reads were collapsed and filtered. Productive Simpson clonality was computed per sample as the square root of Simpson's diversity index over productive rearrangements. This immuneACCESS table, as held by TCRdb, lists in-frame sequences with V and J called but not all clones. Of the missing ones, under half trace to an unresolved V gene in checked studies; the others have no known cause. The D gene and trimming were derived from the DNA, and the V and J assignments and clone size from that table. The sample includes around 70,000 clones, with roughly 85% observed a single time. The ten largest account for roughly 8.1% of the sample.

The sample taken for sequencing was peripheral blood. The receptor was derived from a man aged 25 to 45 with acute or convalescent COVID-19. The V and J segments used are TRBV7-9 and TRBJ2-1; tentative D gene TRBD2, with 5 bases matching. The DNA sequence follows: TGTGCCAGCAGCCCGGATTGGAGGTCCTACAATGAGCAGTTCTTC. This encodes CASSPDWRSYNEQFF.